This is a list of T cell receptor beta chains from one sample in a study of blood T cell repertoires in COVID-19. Profiled with immunoSEQ multiplex PCR; TCRdb holds only in-frame clones, not every one. The sample shows 120,000 to 150,000 clones, about four fifths of them seen only once. Sequencing input: peripheral blood. The receptors shown here come from a human donor with acute or convalescent COVID-19. The donor label of this sample is uncertain. CDR3s include the opening cysteine and the closing phenylalanine or tryptophan. D genes are given only for firm matches. The size entry is marked missing in some rows and otherwise reads once, few, many or a size class.

d_call,j_call,clone_size,v_call,cdr3_nt,cdr3_aa
TRBD1,TRBJ1-1,NA,TRBV18,TGTGCCAGCTCATGGACAGGGGGGAACACTGAAGCTTTCTTT,CASSWTGGNTEAFF
TRBD1,TRBJ1-2,NA,TRBV25-1,TGTGCCAGCAGTGGGACAGGGGGGGGAGGCTACACCTTC,CASSGTGGGGYTF
NA,TRBJ2-1,once,TRBV11-1,TGTGCCAGCAGCCGTTCGCCGGGCAATGAGCAGTTCTTC,CASSRSPGNEQFF
NA,TRBJ1-2,NA,TRBV7-8,TGTGCCAGCAGCCCTGAGCTCTATGGCTACACCTTC,CASSPELYGYTF
TRBD2,TRBJ2-1,NA,TRBV2,TGTGCCAGCAGTGAAAGCGTAGCGGGGGGGGCCTACAATGAGCAGTTCTTC,CASSESVAGGAYNEQFF
TRBD1,TRBJ1-3,NA,TRBV6-5,TGTGCCAGCAGCCTACAGGGGGGTGGAAACACCATATATTTT,CASSLQGGGNTIYF
NA,TRBJ1-5,NA,TRBV2,TGTGCCAGCTCTAGGGGTCTAAGTCAGCCCCAGCATTTT,CASSRGLSQPQHF
NA,TRBJ2-7,NA,TRBV30,TGTGCCTGGACCGGGACACCATCCTACGAGCAGTACTTC,CAWTGTPSYEQYF
TRBD1,TRBJ1-2,NA,TRBV25-1,TGTGCCAGCAGCCCCCAGGGGGCTGTCTATGGCTACACCTTC,CASSPQGAVYGYTF
NA,TRBJ1-1,NA,TRBV6-6,TGTGCCAGCAGTTACGAACAGGACACTGAAGCTTTCTTT,CASSYEQDTEAFF